This T cell receptor beta chain was documented in a study of blood T cell repertoires in COVID-19. Study context: Italy, Spain and the United States were the sources of the convalescent and acute COVID-19 samples. Sources were T cells, B-cell-depleted T cells, or PBMCs; the material itself was cDNA or gDNA.

TCRdb keeps only in-frame clones here, not all; method: immunoSEQ multiplex PCR. The sample holds approximately 220,000 clones, approximately 83% seen once. Germline-derived CDR1 and CDR2 are MDHEN and SYDVKM. V was clipped by 2 bases and J by 8 bases; unmatched bases: 5. The CDR3 totals 14 residues. This receptor was identified in a woman aged 60 to 75 with acute or convalescent COVID-19. Specimen: peripheral blood. The chain combines TRBV28 with TRBJ2-1; 8 bases map to TRBD2. CDR3 DNA: TGTGCCAGCAGTTTACTAGCGGGCGTGCATGAGCAGTTCTTC. Protein: CASSLLAGVHEQFF.